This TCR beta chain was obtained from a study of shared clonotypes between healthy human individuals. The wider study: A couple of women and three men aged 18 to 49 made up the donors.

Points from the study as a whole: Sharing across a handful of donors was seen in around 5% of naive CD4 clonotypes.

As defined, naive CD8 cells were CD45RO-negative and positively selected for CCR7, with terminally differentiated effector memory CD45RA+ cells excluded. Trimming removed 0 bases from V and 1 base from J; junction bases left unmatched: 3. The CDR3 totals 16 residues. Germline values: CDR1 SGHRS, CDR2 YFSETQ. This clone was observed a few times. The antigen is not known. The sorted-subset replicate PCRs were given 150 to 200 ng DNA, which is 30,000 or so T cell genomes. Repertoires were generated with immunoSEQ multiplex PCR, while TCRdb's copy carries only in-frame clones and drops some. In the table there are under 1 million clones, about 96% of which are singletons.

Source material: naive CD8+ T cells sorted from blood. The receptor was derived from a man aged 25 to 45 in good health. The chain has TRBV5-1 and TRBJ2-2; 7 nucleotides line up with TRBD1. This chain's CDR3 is CASSLDTGENTGELFF. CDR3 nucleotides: TGCGCCAGCAGCTTGGATACAGGGGAGAACACCGGGGAGCTGTTTTTT.